Listed here is a single T cell receptor beta chain. As yet, its antigen is unknown. Here immunoSEQ multiplex PCR was the method, and the copy in TCRdb shows in-frame clones only, minus some. In the table there are about 9,700 clones, roughly 80% of which are singletons. The source of the sample is a study of PD-1 blockade in classical Hodgkin lymphoma. About the study: The patients were dosed with nivolumab 3 mg/kg, infused intravenously every 2 weeks.

Germline values: CDR1 MDHEN, CDR2 SYDVKM. The CDR3 totals 13 residues. V lost 5 bases to trimming and J lost 7 bases, with 12 bases between them. This sample's time point: cycle 4 day 1 (C4D1), after 6 weeks of nivolumab. Brentuximab vedotin exposure varied, and every patient relapsed after autologous stem cell transplantation. Magnetic negative selection was used to purify CD4+ T cells from thawed PBMCs. Whole-study findings and limits: Newly diagnosed patients reportedly trailed healthy donors in baseline TCR diversity. Newly diagnosed and completely responding patients shared comparable baseline diversity. Significant TCR diversity gains by C4D1 occurred in CD4+ but not CD8+ cells.

The material sequenced was CD4+ T cells from blood, taken before the fourth cycle of nivolumab. This clonotype was sampled from a human donor with classical Hodgkin lymphoma. This sequence joins TRBV28 and TRBJ2-1, with a tentative D call TRBD2 (5 bases). CDR3 in amino acids: CASSPPPGNEQFF. In DNA, the CDR3 is TGTGCCAGCAGTCCCCCCCCGGGAAATGAGCAGTTCTTC. Using reference TRBV28 and TRBJ2-1 for the parts outside the CDR3, the full variable domain is DVKVTQSSRYLVKRTGEKVFLECVQDMDHENMFWYRQDPGLGLRLIYFSYDVKMKEKGDIPEGYSVSREKKERFSLILESASTNQTSMYLCASSPPPGNEQFFGPGTRLTVL.